This T cell receptor (beta chain) is drawn from a study of T cells after yellow fever vaccination. Using its own MiXCR run on the 5' RACE reads, TCRdb lists one record per CDR3 protein. This table holds around 500,000 distinct CDR3 sequences, less than 25% found once. Study observations and caveats: Some clonotypes were seen in both the CD4 and the CD8 compartments. These made up a small share and likely arose from convergent recombination.

Remarks on this clonotype: Its antigen is unidentified.

The clonotype was recovered from a man between 18 and 29 years old who received the YFV17D yellow fever vaccine. Sequenced here: PBMCs, sampled 21 days after the first yellow fever vaccination.

The chain's CDR3 is CASSLGSENTGELFF. For the CDR3, the DNA is TGCGCCAGCAGCTTGGGGTCGGAGAACACCGGGGAGCTGTTTTTT. The gene calls are TRBV5-1 and TRBJ2-2; D gene unclear. This CDR3 spans 15 amino acids. Germline V gene sequence: CDR1 SGHRS, CDR2 YFSETQ. The V and J ends lost 0 bases and 1 base respectively, with 7 bases between them. Looking up the rest from reference TRBV5-1 and TRBJ2-2 gives the full variable domain: KAGVTQTPRYLIKTRGQQVTLSCSPISGHRSVSWYQQTPGQGLQFLFEYFSETQRNKGNFPGRFSGRQFSNSRSEMNVSTLELGDSALYLCASSLGSENTGELFFGEGSRLTVL.